Below, one TCR beta chain is given with its context. Its antigen is currently not known. Base qualities are not provided; no much larger clone lies one nucleotide away. The CDR3 contains 15 residues, cysteine and phenylalanine counted. CDR3 DNA is the only sequence kept; it has 45 bases, read in frame from the first base. As encoded in the germline V gene, CDR1 is SGHTA while CDR2 is FQGTGA. Trimming accounts for 5 bases at V and 4 bases at J, while the number of junction bases matched to no gene is 2. This sample was included in a study of control samples from healthy donors and cancer patients (TCRdb year 2020). The library was made by the immunoSEQ multiplex PCR assay. The immuneACCESS repertoire file appears here via TCRdb, limited to in-frame rearrangements. These files lack a portion of the clones; in checked studies, under half of the deficit traces to unresolved V genes, and the cause of the others is not known. The sample yields 100,000 to 150,000 clones; roughly 86% were counted once. The ten top clones hold around 6.9% of the sample.

The rearranged segments are TRBV7-3 and TRBJ2-5; TRBD2 fits 15 bases in the junction. The receptor's source is a man over 45 with head and neck cancer. The sequencing input was PBMCs. The DNA sequence is TGTGCCAGCAGCGGGACTAGCGGGGGGTTAGAGACCCAGTACTTC. Translated, this is CASSGTSGGLETQYF.